This T cell receptor (beta chain) was obtained from a study of shared clonotypes between healthy human individuals. Study results and limitations: Lower generation probabilities were found for non-shared clonotypes than for those shared by all four donors. It was observed that roughly 5% of naive CD4 clonotypes were shared across several donors. Generally, naive subsets (rather than memory subsets) showed larger estimated richness.

Points on this clone: Its antigen is still unknown.

Method: immunoSEQ multiplex PCR; TCRdb's copy keeps in-frame clones and lacks some. The top ten clones hold around 1.7% of a sample with about 2.1 million clones, around 93% of them seen once. CD45RO negativity and positive selection for CCR7 defined naive CD8 cells, a population that excluded terminally differentiated effector memory CD45RA+ cells. V dropped 4 bases and J dropped 8 bases, with 20 bases sitting between them. This CDR3 has 15 residues. The receptor was isolated from a young man in good health. Some clones in this sample may be carry-over from other donors' samples. The J gene is TRBJ1-1, the V gene TRBV23-1; D is undetermined. TRBV23-1 is recorded as an ORF, its role being uncertain. The sequenced sample consisted of naive CD8+ T cells from PBMCs. CDR3 nucleotide sequence: TGCGCCAGCAGTCCTCAGGTACCGCGAGGTCCCGAAGCTTTCTTT. It codes for CASSPQVPRGPEAFF.